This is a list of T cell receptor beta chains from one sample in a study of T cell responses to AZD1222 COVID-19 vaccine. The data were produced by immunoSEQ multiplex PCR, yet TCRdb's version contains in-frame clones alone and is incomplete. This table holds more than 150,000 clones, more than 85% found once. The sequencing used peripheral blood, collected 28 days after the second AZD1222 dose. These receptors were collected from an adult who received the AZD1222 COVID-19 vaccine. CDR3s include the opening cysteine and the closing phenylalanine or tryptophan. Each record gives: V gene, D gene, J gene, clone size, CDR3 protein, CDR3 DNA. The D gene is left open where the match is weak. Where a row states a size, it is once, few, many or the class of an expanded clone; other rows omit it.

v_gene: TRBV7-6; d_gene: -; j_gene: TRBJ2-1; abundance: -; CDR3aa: CASSLEGSYNEQFF; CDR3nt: TGTGCCAGCAGCCTAGAGGGCTCCTACAATGAGCAGTTCTTC
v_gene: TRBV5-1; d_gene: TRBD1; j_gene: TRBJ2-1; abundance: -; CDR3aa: CASSSSPGQGGNEQFF; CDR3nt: TGCGCCAGCAGCAGCTCCCCGGGACAGGGAGGGAATGAGCAGTTCTTC
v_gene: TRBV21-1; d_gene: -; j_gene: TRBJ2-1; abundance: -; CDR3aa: CASSATDRVISATFF; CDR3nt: TGTGCCAGCAGCGCAACTGACAGGGTCATCTCAGCGACGTTCTTC
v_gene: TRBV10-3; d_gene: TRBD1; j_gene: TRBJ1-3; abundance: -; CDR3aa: CAIREGQASGNTIYF; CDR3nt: TGTGCCATCAGAGAAGGACAGGCCTCTGGAAACACCATATATTTT
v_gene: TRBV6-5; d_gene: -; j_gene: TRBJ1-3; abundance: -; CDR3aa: CASSYSTGRAGNTIYF; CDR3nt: TGTGCCAGCAGTTACTCGACGGGGAGAGCTGGAAACACCATATATTTT
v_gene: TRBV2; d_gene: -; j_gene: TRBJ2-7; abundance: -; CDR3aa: CASKQEEQYF; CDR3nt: TGTGCCAGCAAACAAGAAGAGCAGTACTTC
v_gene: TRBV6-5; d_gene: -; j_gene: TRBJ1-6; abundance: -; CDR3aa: CASSLAWASPLHF; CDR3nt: TGTGCCAGCAGCCTGGCTTGGGCTTCACCCCTCCACTTT
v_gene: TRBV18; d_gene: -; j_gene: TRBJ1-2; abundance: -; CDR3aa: CASSPGDFYGYTF; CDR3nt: TGTGCCAGCTCACCAGGGGACTTCTATGGCTACACCTTC
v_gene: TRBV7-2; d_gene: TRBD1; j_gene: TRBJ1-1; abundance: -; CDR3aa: CASSSQTGGISEAFF; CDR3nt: TGTGCCAGCAGCTCTCAGACAGGGGGCATCTCTGAAGCTTTCTTT
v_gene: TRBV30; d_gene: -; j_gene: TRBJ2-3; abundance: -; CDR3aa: CALTATSTDTQYF; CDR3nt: TGTGCCTTGACAGCGACTAGCACAGATACGCAGTATTTT
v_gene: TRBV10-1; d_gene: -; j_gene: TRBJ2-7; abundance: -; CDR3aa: CASSKGKRDEQYF; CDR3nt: TGCGCCAGCAGTAAGGGGAAGCGGGACGAGCAGTACTTC
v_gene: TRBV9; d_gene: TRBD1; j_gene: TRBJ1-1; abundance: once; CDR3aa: CASSALTGGEEAFF; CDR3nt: TGTGCCAGCAGCGCCTTAACAGGGGGCGAGGAAGCTTTCTTT
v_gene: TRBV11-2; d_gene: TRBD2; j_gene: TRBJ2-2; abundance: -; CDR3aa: CASSLLSGRAPLNTGELFF; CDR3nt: TGTGCCAGCAGCTTGTTGAGCGGGAGGGCCCCTCTTAACACCGGGGAGCTGTTTTTT
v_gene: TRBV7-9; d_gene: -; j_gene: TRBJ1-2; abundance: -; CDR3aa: CASSLSGCNYGYTF; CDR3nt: TGTGCCAGCAGCTTATCCGGCTGCAACTATGGCTACACCTTC
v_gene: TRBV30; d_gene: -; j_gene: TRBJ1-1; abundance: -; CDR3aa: CAWRMDKRAEAFF; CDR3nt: TGTGCCTGGAGGATGGATAAGAGGGCTGAAGCTTTCTTT
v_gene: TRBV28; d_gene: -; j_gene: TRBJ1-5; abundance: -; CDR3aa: CATTPGGSNQPQHF; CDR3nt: TGTGCCACCACTCCGGGGGGTAGCAATCAGCCCCAGCATTTT
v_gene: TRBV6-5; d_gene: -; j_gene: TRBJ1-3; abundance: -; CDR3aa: CASSLPGAQDTIYF; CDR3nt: TGTGCCAGCAGTCTTCCCGGGGCTCAAGACACCATATATTTT
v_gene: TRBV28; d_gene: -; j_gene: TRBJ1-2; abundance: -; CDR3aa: CASTRLGGNGYTF; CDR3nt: TGTGCCAGCACCCGACTTGGGGGGAATGGCTACACCTTC
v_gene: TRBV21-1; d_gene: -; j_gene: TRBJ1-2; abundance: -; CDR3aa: CASSANSNYGYTF; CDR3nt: TGTGCCAGCAGCGCTAACAGTAACTATGGCTACACCTTC
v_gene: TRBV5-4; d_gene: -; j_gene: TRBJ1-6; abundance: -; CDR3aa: CASRMSGTENSPLHF; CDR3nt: TGTGCCAGCAGAATGTCCGGGACTGAGAATTCACCCCTCCACTTT
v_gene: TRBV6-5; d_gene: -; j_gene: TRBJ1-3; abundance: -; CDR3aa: CASSLTGIGNTIYF; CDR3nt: TGTGCCAGCAGTTTAACAGGGATTGGAAACACCATATATTTT
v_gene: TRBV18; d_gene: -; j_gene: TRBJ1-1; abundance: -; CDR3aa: CASSPGGAEAFF; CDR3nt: TGTGCCAGCTCACCTGGAGGAGCTGAAGCTTTCTTT
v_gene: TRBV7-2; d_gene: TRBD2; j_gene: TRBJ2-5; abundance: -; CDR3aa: CASKHSGRETQYF; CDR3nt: TGTGCCAGCAAACATAGCGGGAGAGAGACCCAGTACTTC
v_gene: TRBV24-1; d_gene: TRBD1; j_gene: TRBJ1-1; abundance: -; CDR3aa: CATRQGARTEAFF; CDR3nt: TGTGCCACCAGGCAGGGGGCGAGAACTGAAGCTTTCTTT
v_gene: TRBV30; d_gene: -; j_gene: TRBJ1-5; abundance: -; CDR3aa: CAWSVYDSNQPQHF; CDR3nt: TGTGCCTGGAGTGTTTATGATAGCAATCAGCCCCAGCATTTT
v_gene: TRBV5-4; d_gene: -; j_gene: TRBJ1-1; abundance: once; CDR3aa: CASSLGEITEAFF; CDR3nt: TGTGCCAGCAGCTTGGGCGAGATCACTGAAGCTTTCTTT
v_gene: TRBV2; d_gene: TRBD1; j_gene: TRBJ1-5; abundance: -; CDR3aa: CASERDRANQPQHF; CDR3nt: TGTGCCAGCGAGAGGGACAGGGCGAATCAGCCCCAGCATTTT
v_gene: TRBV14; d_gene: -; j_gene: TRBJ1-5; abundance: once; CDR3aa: CASSQDRSNQPQHF; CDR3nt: TGTGCCAGCAGCCAAGATCGTAGCAATCAGCCCCAGCATTTT
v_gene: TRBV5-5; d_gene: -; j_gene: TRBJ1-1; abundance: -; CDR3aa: CASSFRGQNTEAFF; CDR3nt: TGTGCCAGCAGCTTCCGGGGCCAGAACACTGAAGCTTTCTTT
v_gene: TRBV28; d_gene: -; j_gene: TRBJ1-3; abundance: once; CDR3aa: CASRTVGSGNTIYF; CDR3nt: TGTGCCAGCAGGACCGTGGGAAGCGGAAACACCATATATTTT
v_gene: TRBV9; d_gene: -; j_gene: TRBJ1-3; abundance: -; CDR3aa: CASTGTEVSDGNTIYF; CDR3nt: TGTGCCAGCACCGGGACGGAGGTTTCAGATGGAAACACCATATATTTT
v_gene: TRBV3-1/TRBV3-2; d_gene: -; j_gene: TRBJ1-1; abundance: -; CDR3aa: CASSHGDTEAFF; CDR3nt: TGTGCCAGCAGCCATGGGGACACTGAAGCTTTCTTT
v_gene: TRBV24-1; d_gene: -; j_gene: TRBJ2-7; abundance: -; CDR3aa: CATSATGVTYEQYF; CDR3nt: TGTGCCACCAGTGCCACTGGGGTAACCTACGAGCAGTACTTC
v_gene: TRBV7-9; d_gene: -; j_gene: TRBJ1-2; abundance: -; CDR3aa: CASSLGGDGYTF; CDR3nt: TGTGCCAGCAGCTTAGGGGGAGACGGCTACACCTTC
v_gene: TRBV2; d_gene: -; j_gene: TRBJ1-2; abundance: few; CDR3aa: CASTGGYGYTF; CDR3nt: TGTGCCAGCACGGGGGGTTATGGCTACACCTTC
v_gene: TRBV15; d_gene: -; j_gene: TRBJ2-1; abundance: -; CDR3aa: CATSFTGTYNEQFF; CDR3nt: TGTGCCACCAGCTTCACCGGGACCTACAATGAGCAGTTCTTC
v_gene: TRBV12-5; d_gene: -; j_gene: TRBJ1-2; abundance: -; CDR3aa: CASGQGGGNYGYTF; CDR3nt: TGTGCTAGTGGCCAGGGTGGGGGAAACTATGGCTACACCTTC
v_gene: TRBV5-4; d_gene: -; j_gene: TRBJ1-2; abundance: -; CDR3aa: CASSLLVDYGYTF; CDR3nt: TGTGCCAGCAGCTTGCTGGTGGACTATGGCTACACCTTC
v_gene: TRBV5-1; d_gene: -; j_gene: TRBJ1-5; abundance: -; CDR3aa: CASSPGTGINQPQHF; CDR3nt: TGCGCCAGCAGCCCCGGGACGGGCATCAATCAGCCCCAGCATTTT
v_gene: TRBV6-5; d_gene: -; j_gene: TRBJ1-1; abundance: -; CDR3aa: CASRNGGFTEAFF; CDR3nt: TGTGCCAGCAGAAACGGGGGCTTCACTGAAGCTTTCTTT
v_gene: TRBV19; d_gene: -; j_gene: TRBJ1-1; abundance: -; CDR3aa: CASSPLTPSDGGTEAFF; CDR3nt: TGTGCCAGTAGTCCCCTCACCCCCTCGGATGGGGGCACTGAAGCTTTCTTT
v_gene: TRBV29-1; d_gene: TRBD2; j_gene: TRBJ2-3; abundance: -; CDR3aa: CSSCSGSTDTQYF; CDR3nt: TGCAGCTCCTGTAGCGGGAGCACAGATACGCAGTATTTT
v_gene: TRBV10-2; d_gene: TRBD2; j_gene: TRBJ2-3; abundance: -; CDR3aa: CASSDPGLGVDTQYF; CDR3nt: TGCGCCAGCAGTGACCCGGGACTAGGGGTAGATACGCAGTATTTT
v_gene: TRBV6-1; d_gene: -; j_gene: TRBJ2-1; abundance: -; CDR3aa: CASSELGQFEFF; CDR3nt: TGTGCCAGCAGTGAACTCGGCCAGTTCGAGTTCTTC